This paragraph reports one T cell receptor beta chain. Its antigen remains unknown. The data stem from a study of identical twins. General study points: Out-of-frame alpha sequences that twins shared showed excess low generation probability.

TCRdb processed the 5' RACE reads anew with MiXCR; each CDR3 protein has one entry. The repertoire holds some 760,000 distinct CDR3 sequences, with roughly 18% as singletons. The sample was also reused in another study, on T cells expressing NK-cell markers.

This sequence originates from a woman between 18 and 29 years old in good health. The specimen was PBMCs.

CDR3 in amino acids: CSVLHRGSSYEQYF. The CDR3 DNA follows: TGCAGCGTTCTCCACAGGGGAAGCTCCTACGAGCAGTACTTC. This rearrangement joins TRBV29-1 to TRBJ2-7; 7 bases are shared with TRBD1. Germline CDR1 is SQVTM and CDR2 is ANQGSEA. This CDR3 region has 14 residues. With 5 bases clipped from V and 0 bases from J, the junction kept 7 bases outside the gene matches.